This passage covers 5 T cell receptor beta chains from one sample sequenced in a study of T cell changes during pregnancy in multiple sclerosis. Using immunoSEQ multiplex PCR, the repertoire was profiled, and TCRdb retains in-frame clones only, with some absent. The profile shows more than 20,000 clones, over 85% of them singletons. The specimen comprised CD8+ T cells from peripheral blood mononuclear cells, sampled in the third trimester of pregnancy. These receptors all come from a female donor in good health, enrolled as a control in a pregnancy study.

The chain has TRBV5-1 and TRBJ2-7; 13 positions agree with TRBD2. V shed 4 bases, J shed 3 bases, and the junction held 4 bases outside the gene matches. The CDR3 is 15 amino acids. The germline V gene encodes CDR1 SGHRS and CDR2 YFSETQ. The CDR3 loop is CASSVGLAGVYEQYF. DNA for the CDR3: TGCGCCAGCAGCGTAGGACTAGCGGGGGTCTACGAGCAGTACTTC.

The rearrangement links TRBV7-9 to TRBJ1-1; D is uncertain. V was shortened by 1 base and J by 6 bases, with 6 bases between the two germline ends. This CDR3 region has 12 residues. Germline loops: CDR1 SEHNR, CDR2 FQNEAQ (reference sequence). CDR3 DNA: TGTGCCAGCAGCTTAGTCCCGGCTGAAGCTTTCTTT. It translates to CASSLVPAEAFF.

V and J are TRBV2 and TRBJ2-7; a weak D match, TRBD1 (6 bases). This CDR3 has 11 amino acids. CDR1 and CDR2 from the germline V gene are SNHLY and FYNNEI. The ends were cut back, 10 bases at V and 5 bases at J, with 12 bases in the middle. The CDR3 region has the DNA TGTGCCATGAACAGGGACCACGAGCAGTACTTC. The encoded protein is CAMNRDHEQYF.

V usage is TRBV5-4 and J usage is TRBJ2-5; TRBD2 might be the D (6 bases). The CDR3 length is 15 residues. V was clipped by 0 bases and J by 5 bases, with 14 bases between them. Looked up from germline, CDR1 is SGHNT and CDR2 is YYREEE (reference sequence). The CDR3 nucleotides are TGTGCCAGCAGCTTGGGGGAGGCAGGGACGGAGACCCAGTACTTC. Its protein product is CASSLGEAGTETQYF.

V gene TRBV15 combines with J gene TRBJ2-3; 7 bases are a match to TRBD2. The trim removed 0 bases at V and 0 bases at J, leaving 6 bases unmatched. The CDR3 sequence is 17 residues long. Germline V lookup: CDR1 LNHNV, CDR2 YYDKDF (reference sequence). Here the CDR3 reads CATSRDSQRGSTDTQYF. The CDR3 region has the DNA TGTGCCACCAGCAGAGATAGCCAGCGGGGTAGCACAGATACGCAGTATTTT.